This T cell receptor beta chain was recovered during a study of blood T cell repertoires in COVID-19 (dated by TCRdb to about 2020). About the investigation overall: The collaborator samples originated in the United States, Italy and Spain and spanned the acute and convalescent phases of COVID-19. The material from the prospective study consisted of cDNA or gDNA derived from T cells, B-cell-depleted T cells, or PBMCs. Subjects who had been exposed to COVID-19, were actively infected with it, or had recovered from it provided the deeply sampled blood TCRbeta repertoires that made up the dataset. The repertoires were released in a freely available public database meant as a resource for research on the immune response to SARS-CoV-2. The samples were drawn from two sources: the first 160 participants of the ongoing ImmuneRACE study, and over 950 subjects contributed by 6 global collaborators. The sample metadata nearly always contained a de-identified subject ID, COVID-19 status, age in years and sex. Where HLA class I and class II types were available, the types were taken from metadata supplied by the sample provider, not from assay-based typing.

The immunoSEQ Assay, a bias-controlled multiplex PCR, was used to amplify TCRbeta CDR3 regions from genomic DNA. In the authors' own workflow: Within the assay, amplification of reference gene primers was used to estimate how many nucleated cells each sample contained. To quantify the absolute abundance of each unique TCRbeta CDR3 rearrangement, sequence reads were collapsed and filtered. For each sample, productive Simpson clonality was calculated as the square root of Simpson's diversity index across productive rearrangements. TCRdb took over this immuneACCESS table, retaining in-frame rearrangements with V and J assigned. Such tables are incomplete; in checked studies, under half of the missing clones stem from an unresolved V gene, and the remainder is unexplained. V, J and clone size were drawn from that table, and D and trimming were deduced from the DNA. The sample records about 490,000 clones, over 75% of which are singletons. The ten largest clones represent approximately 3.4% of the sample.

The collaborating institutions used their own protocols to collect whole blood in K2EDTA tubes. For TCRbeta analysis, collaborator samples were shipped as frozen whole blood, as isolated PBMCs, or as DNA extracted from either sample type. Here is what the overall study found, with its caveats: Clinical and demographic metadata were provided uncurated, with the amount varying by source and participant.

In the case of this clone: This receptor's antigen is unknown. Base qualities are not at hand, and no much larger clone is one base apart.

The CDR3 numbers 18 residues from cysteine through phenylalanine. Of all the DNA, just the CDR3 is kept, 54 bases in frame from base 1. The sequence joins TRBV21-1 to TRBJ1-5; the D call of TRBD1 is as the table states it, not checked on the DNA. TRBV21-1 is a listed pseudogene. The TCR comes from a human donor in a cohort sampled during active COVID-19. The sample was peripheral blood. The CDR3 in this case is CASSKKGSVRGQGQPQHF. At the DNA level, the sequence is TGTGCCAGCAGCAAAAAGGGGTCGGTGAGGGGGCAGGGTCAGCCCCAGCATTTT.